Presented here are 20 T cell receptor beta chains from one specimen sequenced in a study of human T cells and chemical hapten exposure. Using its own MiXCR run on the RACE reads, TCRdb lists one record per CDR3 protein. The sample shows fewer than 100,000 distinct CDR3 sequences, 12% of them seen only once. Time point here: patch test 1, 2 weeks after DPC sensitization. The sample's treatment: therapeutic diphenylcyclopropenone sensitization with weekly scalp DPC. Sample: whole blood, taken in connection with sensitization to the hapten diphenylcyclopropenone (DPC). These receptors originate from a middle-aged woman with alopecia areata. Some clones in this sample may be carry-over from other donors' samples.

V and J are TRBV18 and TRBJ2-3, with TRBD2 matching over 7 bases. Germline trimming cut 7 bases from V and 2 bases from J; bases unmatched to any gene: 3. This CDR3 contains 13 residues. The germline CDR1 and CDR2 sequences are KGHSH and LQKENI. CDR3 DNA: TGTGCCAGCTTCAGCGGGACCACAGATACGCAGTATTTT. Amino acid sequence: CASFSGTTDTQYF.

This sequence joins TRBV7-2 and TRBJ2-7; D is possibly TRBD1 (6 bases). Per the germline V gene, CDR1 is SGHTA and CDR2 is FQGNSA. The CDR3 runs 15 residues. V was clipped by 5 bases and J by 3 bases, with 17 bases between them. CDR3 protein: CASSPPGTTYYEQYF. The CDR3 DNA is TGTGCCAGCAGCCCGCCCGGGACAACCTACTACGAGCAGTACTTC. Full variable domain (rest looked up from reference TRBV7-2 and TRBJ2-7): GAGVSQSPSNKVTEKGKDVELRCDPISGHTALYWYRQSLGQGLEFLIYFQGNSAPDKSGLPSDRFSAERTGGSVSTLTIQRTQQEDSAVYLCASSPPGTTYYEQYFGPGTRLTVT.

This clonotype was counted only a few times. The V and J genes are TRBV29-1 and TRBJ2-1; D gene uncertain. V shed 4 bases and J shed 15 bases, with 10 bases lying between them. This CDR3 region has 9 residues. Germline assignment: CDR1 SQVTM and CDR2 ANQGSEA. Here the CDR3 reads CSVAVAPFF. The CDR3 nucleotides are TGCAGCGTTGCGGTGGCCCCGTTCTTC.

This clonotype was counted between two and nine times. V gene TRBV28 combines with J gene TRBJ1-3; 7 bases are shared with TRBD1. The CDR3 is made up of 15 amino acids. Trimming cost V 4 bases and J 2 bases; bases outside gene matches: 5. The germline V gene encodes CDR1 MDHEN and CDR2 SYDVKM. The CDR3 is CASSSGGTAGNTIYF. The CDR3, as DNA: TGTGCCAGCAGTTCTGGAGGGACAGCTGGAAACACCATATATTTT.

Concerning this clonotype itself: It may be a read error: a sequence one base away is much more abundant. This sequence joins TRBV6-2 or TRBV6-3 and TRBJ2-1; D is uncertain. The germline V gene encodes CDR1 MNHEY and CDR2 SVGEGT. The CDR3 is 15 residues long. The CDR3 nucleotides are TGTGCCAGCCAACGCGGTGGAAGCTCCTACAAGGAGCAGTTCTTC. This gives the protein CASQRGGSSYKEQFF.

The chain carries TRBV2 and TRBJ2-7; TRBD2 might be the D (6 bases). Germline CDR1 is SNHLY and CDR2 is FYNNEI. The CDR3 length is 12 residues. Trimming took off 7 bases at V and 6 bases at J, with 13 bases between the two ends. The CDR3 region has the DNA TGTGCCAGCACTGCGGGAAGAGGCGAGCAGTACTTC. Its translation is CASTAGRGEQYF.

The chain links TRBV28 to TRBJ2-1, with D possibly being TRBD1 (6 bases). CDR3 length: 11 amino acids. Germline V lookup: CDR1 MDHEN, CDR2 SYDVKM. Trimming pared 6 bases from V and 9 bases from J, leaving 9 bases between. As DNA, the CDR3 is TGTGCCAGCAGCAGGGGTCCTGAGCAGTTCTTC. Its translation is CASSRGPEQFF.

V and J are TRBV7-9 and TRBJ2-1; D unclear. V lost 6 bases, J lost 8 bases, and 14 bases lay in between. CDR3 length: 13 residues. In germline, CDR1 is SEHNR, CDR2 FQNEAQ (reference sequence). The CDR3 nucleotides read TGTGCCAGCAGTTTGCAAGGAGAGGATGAGCAGTTCTTC. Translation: CASSLQGEDEQFF.

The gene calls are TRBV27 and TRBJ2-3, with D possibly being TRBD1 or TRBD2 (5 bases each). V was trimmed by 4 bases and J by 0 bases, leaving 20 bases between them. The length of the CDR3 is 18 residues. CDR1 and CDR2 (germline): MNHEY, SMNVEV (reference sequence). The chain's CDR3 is CASSSLFGTDPSTDTQYF. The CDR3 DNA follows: TGTGCCAGCAGTTCACTATTCGGGACCGACCCTAGCACAGATACGCAGTATTTT.

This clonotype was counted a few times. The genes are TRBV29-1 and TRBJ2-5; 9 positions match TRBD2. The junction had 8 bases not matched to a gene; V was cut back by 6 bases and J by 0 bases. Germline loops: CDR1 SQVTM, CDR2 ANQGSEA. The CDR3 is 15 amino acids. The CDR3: CSVLRIAGDQETQYF. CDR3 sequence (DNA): TGCAGCGTCCTCCGTATAGCGGGGGACCAAGAGACCCAGTACTTC. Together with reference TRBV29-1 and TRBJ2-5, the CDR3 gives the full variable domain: SAVISQKPSRDICQRGTSLTIQCQVDSQVTMMFWYRQQPGQSLTLIATANQGSEATYESGFVIDKFPISRPNLTFSTLTVSNMSPEDSSIYLCSVLRIAGDQETQYFGPGTRLLVL.

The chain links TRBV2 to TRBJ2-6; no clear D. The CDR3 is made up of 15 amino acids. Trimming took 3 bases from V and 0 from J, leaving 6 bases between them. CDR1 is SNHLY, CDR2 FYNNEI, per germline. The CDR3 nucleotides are TGTGCCAGCAGTGATGGGTTCTCTGGGGCCAACGTCCTGACTTTC. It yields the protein CASSDGFSGANVLTF.

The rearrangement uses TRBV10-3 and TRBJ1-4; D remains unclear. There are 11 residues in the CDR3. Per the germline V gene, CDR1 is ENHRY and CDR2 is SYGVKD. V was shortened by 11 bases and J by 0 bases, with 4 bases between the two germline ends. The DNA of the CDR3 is TGTGCCTGCGCAACTAATGAAAAACTGTTTTTT. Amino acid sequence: CACATNEKLFF.

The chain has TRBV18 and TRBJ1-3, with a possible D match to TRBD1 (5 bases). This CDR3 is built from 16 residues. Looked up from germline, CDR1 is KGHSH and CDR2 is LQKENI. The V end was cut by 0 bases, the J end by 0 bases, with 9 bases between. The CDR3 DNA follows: TGTGCCAGCTCACCACCGGCGGGGGGCTCTGGAAACACCATATATTTT. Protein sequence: CASSPPAGGSGNTIYF.

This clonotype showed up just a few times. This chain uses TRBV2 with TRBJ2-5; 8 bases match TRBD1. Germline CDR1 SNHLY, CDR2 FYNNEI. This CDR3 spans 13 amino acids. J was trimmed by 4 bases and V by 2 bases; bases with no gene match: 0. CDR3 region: CASSETGGETQYF. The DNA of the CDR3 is TGTGCCAGCAGTGAAACAGGGGGAGAGACCCAGTACTTC.

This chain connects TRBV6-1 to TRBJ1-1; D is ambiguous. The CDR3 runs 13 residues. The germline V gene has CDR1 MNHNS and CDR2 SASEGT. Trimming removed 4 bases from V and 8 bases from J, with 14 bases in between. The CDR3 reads CASSVTDSSEAFF. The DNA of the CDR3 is TGTGCCAGCAGTGTTACAGACTCTTCCGAAGCTTTCTTT.

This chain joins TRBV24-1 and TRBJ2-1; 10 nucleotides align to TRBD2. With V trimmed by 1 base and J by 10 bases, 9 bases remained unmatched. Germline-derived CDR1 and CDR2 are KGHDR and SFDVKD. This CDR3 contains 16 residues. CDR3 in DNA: TGTGCCACCAGTGATTTTACCCTAGCGGGAGAACGGGAGCAGTTCTTC. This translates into CATSDFTLAGEREQFF.

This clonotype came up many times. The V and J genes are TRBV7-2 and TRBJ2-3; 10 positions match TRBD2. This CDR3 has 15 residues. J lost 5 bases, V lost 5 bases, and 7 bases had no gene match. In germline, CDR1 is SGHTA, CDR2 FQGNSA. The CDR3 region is CASSPGTSVLDTQYF. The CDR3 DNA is TGTGCCAGCAGCCCCGGGACTAGCGTCCTAGATACGCAGTATTTT. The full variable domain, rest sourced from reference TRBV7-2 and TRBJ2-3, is GAGVSQSPSNKVTEKGKDVELRCDPISGHTALYWYRQSLGQGLEFLIYFQGNSAPDKSGLPSDRFSAERTGGSVSTLTIQRTQQEDSAVYLCASSPGTSVLDTQYFGPGTRLTVL.

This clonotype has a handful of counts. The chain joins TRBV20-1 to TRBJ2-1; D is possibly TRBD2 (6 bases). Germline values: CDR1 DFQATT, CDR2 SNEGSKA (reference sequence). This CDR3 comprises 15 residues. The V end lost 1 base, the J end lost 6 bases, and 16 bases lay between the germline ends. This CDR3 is CSARAVGGALNEQFF. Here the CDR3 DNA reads TGCAGTGCTAGAGCTGTCGGGGGTGCTCTCAATGAGCAGTTCTTC.

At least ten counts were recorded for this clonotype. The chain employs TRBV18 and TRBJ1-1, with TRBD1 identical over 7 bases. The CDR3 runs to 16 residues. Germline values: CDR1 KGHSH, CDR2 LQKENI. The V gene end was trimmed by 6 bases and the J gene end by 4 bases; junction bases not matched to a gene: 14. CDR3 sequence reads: CASSRQGSYVGTEAFF. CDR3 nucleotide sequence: TGTGCCAGCTCGCGACAGGGCAGTTATGTAGGCACTGAAGCTTTCTTT.

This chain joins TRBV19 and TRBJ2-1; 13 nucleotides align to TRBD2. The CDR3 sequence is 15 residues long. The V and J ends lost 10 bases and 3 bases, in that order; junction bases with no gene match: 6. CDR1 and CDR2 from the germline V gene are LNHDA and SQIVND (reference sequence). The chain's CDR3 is CATHRTSGSYNEQFF. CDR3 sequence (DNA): TGTGCCACCCATCGGACTAGCGGGAGCTACAATGAGCAGTTCTTC.